This passage covers 29 T cell receptor beta chains from one sample sequenced in a study of T cell repertoires in cytomegalovirus infection. TCRdb ran MiXCR on the reads and lists one entry per CDR3 protein. In the table there are about a million distinct CDR3 sequences, about a third of which are singletons. Antigens for these TCRs are unknown. The sequences come from cultured CD8+ T cells from PBMCs, collected from culture after CMV antigen stimulation. The receptors here all came from a human donor in good health (CMV status not recorded). Some clones in this sample may be carry-over from other donors' samples.

The chain joins TRBV12-3 or TRBV12-4 to TRBJ1-1, with a weak D call TRBD1 (5 bases). V was clipped by 3 bases and J by 0 bases, with 11 bases between them. The CDR3 covers 15 residues. CDR3: CASSLEWGMNTEAFF. In DNA form, the CDR3 reads TGTGCCAGCAGTTTGGAGTGGGGCATGAACACTGAAGCTTTCTTT.

V gene TRBV27 combines with J gene TRBJ1-5; 7 bases agree with TRBD1. Germline lookup yields CDR1 MNHEY and CDR2 SMNVEV (reference sequence). Unmatched junction bases numbered 8, after V lost 5 bases and J lost 7 bases. This CDR3 comprises 14 residues. In nucleotides, the CDR3 is TGTGCCAGCAGTCCAGGGACAGCCTCACAGCCCCAGCATTTT. Protein product: CASSPGTASQPQHF.

The V and J genes are TRBV7-9 and TRBJ1-2, with a weak D call TRBD1 (5 bases). With 0 bases removed from V and 8 bases from J, the gap between germline ends came to 13 bases. Germline-derived CDR1 and CDR2 are SEHNR and FQNEAQ (reference sequence). The CDR3 spans 14 residues. The chain's CDR3 is CASSLAQDGSGYTF. CDR3 coding DNA: TGTGCCAGCAGCTTAGCACAGGACGGTAGCGGCTACACCTTC.

Only a few counts were recorded for this clonotype. The chain joins TRBV28 to TRBJ2-2, with D unresolved. CDR1 is MDHEN, CDR2 SYDVKM, per germline. The CDR3 consists of 14 residues. The V and J ends lost 5 bases and 8 bases respectively, with 15 bases between them. The CDR3 DNA reads as TGTGCCAGCAGTCCACAGAATCTTCCGGGGGAGCTGTTTTTT. This translates into CASSPQNLPGELFF.

This clonotype appeared many times. The chain couples TRBV7-6 to TRBJ1-4; D is possibly TRBD1 (6 bases). The germline V gene has CDR1 SGHVS and CDR2 FNYEAQ. The CDR3 is made up of 14 amino acids. Trimming cost V 1 base and J 5 bases, with 8 bases left between them. The CDR3 is CASSLVGQNEKLFF. CDR3 in DNA: TGTGCCAGCAGCTTAGTCGGACAGAATGAAAAACTGTTTTTT.

This clonotype was counted many times. This chain uses TRBV27 with TRBJ2-1, with D perhaps given as TRBD1 or TRBD2 (6 bases each). Trimming stripped 1 base from V and 7 bases from J, with 11 bases between. The germline CDR1 and CDR2 sequences are MNHEY and SMNVEV (reference sequence). The CDR3 has 14 amino acids. CDR3 sequence reads: CASSLWGAGNEQFF. CDR3 coding DNA: TGTGCCAGCAGTTTATGGGGGGCTGGGAATGAGCAGTTCTTC.

This chain connects TRBV9 to TRBJ1-4; maybe TRBD1 (5 bases). Germline V lookup: CDR1 SGDLS, CDR2 YYNGEE. The CDR3 loop spans 15 amino acids. V was clipped by 0 bases and J by 3 bases, with 9 bases between them. The CDR3 bases are TGTGCCAGCAGCGTAGGAGAAGGGGCTAATGAAAAACTGTTTTTT. Protein: CASSVGEGANEKLFF.

The rearrangement links TRBV27 to TRBJ2-7, with 12 bases fitting TRBD2. V lost 6 bases, J lost 5 bases, and 8 bases stayed unmatched. This CDR3 comprises 15 residues. Germline CDR1 reads MNHEY; CDR2 reads SMNVEV (reference sequence). The CDR3 loop reads CASSLLAGGINEQYV. Here the CDR3 DNA reads TGTGCCAGCAGCCTACTAGCGGGGGGCATCAACGAGCAGTACGTC.

This clonotype was seen a few times. This chain uses TRBV25-1 with TRBJ1-2, with a weak D call TRBD1 (5 bases). CDR3 length: 15 amino acids. The ends were cut back, 1 base at V and 3 bases at J, with 12 bases in the middle. Germline V gene data show CDR1 as MGHDK and CDR2 as SYGVNS. CDR3 amino acids: CASSELAGGDYGYTF. The CDR3 DNA reads TGTGCCAGCAGTGAATTGGCGGGGGGGGACTATGGCTACACCTTC.

This clonotype was found a few times. The genes are TRBV6-1 and TRBJ2-3; TRBD1 matches 7 bases. The ends lost 4 bases at V and 2 bases at J; junction bases unmatched: 15. This CDR3 has 18 residues. The V gene's germline CDR1 is MNHNS and CDR2 SASEGT. Here the CDR3 reads CASSAWSLGTVDTDTQYF. DNA for the CDR3: TGTGCCAGCAGTGCATGGTCCCTCGGGACAGTCGACACAGATACGCAGTATTTT.

The table lists this clonotype with many counts. The chain joins TRBV7-2 to TRBJ1-3; possibly TRBD1 for D (5 bases). Trimming cost V 10 bases and J 0 bases, with 10 bases left between them. Germline CDR1 SGHTA, CDR2 FQGNSA. This CDR3 comprises 13 residues. This chain's CDR3 is CANRQLSGNTIYF. In nucleotides, the CDR3 is TGTGCCAACCGACAGCTCTCTGGAAACACCATATATTTT.

The chain recombines TRBV7-9 with TRBJ1-1; 7 positions agree with TRBD1. V gave up 5 bases and J gave up 7 bases; unmatched junction bases: 7. CDR1 is SEHNR and CDR2 is FQNEAQ in the germline V gene (reference sequence). The CDR3 has 13 residues. The CDR3 loop is CASSTPDRDEAFF. The CDR3 DNA sequence: TGTGCCAGCAGCACACCAGACAGGGATGAAGCTTTCTTT.

This clonotype was recorded a few times. The chain links TRBV6-1 to TRBJ1-5; unclear D gene. This CDR3 is built from 15 residues. The germline V gene encodes CDR1 MNHNS and CDR2 SASEGT. V was trimmed by 1 base and J by 7 bases, leaving 14 bases between them. CDR3 loop: CASSEGNNRNQPQHF. In DNA form, the CDR3 reads TGTGCCAGCAGTGAAGGAAACAATCGGAACCAGCCCCAGCATTTT.

This clonotype was counted only a few times. The chain joins TRBV5-8 to TRBJ2-5; D remains ambiguous. Germline values: CDR1 SGHTS, CDR2 YDEGEE. V was pared by 0 bases and J by 3 bases, with 21 bases between. This CDR3 is 18 amino acids long. CDR3 in amino acids: CASSLALVYGEYEETQYF. The DNA of the CDR3 is TGTGCCAGCAGCTTGGCCCTAGTCTATGGAGAGTACGAAGAGACCCAGTACTTC.

This clonotype was observed many times. The chain employs TRBV6-1 and TRBJ2-7; possibly TRBD2 for D (5 bases). Trimming pared 8 bases from V and 4 bases from J, leaving 18 bases between. The CDR3 runs 14 residues. Germline V lookup: CDR1 MNHNS, CDR2 SASEGT. The DNA for the CDR3 is TGTGCCAGCTCCCACGGGAAGGGAACATACGAGCAGTACGTC. Amino acid sequence: CASSHGKGTYEQYV.

This chain uses TRBV4-1 with TRBJ2-6, with 8 nucleotides matching TRBD1. The CDR3 is 16 residues long. With 2 bases clipped from V and 6 bases from J, the junction kept 6 bases outside the gene matches. The germline CDR1 and CDR2 sequences are MGHRA and YSYEKL. The CDR3 sequence is CASSQPRTGMANVLTF. CDR3 coding DNA: TGCGCCAGCAGCCAACCAAGGACAGGGATGGCCAACGTCCTGACTTTC.

A few counts support this clonotype. The chain combines TRBV20-1 with TRBJ2-5; TRBD2 matches at 10 bases. The V gene end was trimmed by 0 bases and the J gene end by 5 bases; junction bases not matched to a gene: 9. The CDR3 totals 16 residues. The germline CDR1 and CDR2 sequences are DFQATT and SNEGSKA (reference sequence). CDR3 region: CSARDHLAGAPETQYF. The CDR3 nucleotides are TGCAGTGCTAGAGACCATCTAGCGGGGGCTCCCGAGACCCAGTACTTC.

This clonotype was observed at least ten times. The gene calls are TRBV7-2 and TRBJ1-2, with TRBD1 matching 10 bases. The CDR3 extends over 16 amino acids. J was trimmed by 4 bases and V by 4 bases; bases with no gene match: 9. Germline-derived CDR1 and CDR2 are SGHTA and FQGNSA. The CDR3 loop reads CASSSRQGAPSYGYTF. CDR3 sequence (DNA): TGTGCCAGCAGCTCTCGACAGGGGGCTCCCTCCTATGGCTACACCTTC.

This clonotype came up a few times. The V gene is TRBV2, the J gene TRBJ1-1, with 8 bases that match TRBD1. V was clipped by 8 bases and J by 5 bases; unmatched bases: 4. This CDR3 spans 12 amino acids. The germline CDR1 and CDR2 sequences are SNHLY and FYNNEI. This chain's CDR3 is CASQGARTEAFF. In DNA form, the CDR3 reads TGTGCCAGCCAGGGGGCGAGGACTGAAGCTTTCTTT.

V usage is TRBV20-1 and J usage is TRBJ2-7; D is unclear. The V end was cut by 0 bases, the J end by 4 bases, with 4 bases between. The CDR3 extends over 11 amino acids. Germline CDR1 and CDR2: DFQATT and SNEGSKA (reference sequence). In DNA, the CDR3 is TGCAGTGCTAGAGAGCGGTACGAGCAGTACTTC. It translates to CSARERYEQYF.

V usage is TRBV7-6 and J usage is TRBJ2-1; TRBD2 might be the D (7 bases). Germline V gives CDR1 SGHVS, CDR2 FNYEAQ. With 5 bases removed from V and 5 bases from J, the gap between germline ends came to 22 bases. The CDR3 length is 17 residues. The CDR3, as DNA: TGTGCCAGCAGCCCACTCCTAGCCGCGGGGGCTAACAATGAGCAGTTCTTC. Amino acids: CASSPLLAAGANNEQFF. Combining the CDR3 with reference TRBV7-6 and TRBJ2-1 gives the whole variable domain GAGVSQSPRYKVTKRGQDVALRCDPISGHVSLYWYRQALGQGPEFLTYFNYEAQQDKSGLPNDRFSAERPEGSISTLTIQRTEQRDSAMYRCASSPLLAAGANNEQFFGPGTRLTVL.

The sample holds a few counts of this clonotype. The CDR3 is CASSPGGTGGYTF. In DNA form, the CDR3 reads TGCGCCAGCAGCCCCGGAGGGACGGGTGGCTACACCTTC. The chain is built from TRBV4-1 and TRBJ1-2; TRBD1 is a possible D gene (5 bases). The V gene lost 4 bases and the J gene lost 7 bases, with 13 bases spanning the gap. Germline values: CDR1 MGHRA, CDR2 YSYEKL. CDR3 length equals 13 residues.

The count of this clonotype is one. The CDR3 sequence: CASQGQGAGGYTF. As DNA, the CDR3 is TGTGCCAGCCAGGGACAGGGGGCGGGCGGCTACACCTTC. The chain uses TRBV27 and TRBJ1-2, with 12 bases identical to TRBD1. From germline, CDR1 is MNHEY and CDR2 SMNVEV (reference sequence). The CDR3 has 13 amino acids. V lost 8 bases to trimming and J lost 8 bases; unmatched junction nucleotides: 6.

This clonotype was picked up a small number of times. The J gene is TRBJ2-7, the V gene TRBV7-9; a possible D gene is TRBD1 (6 bases). The CDR3 is 16 amino acids. Deletions cut 3 bases from V and 3 bases from J, with 18 bases between. Germline V lookup: CDR1 SEHNR, CDR2 FQNEAQ (reference sequence). CDR3 region: CASSFYRVSGLYEQYV. CDR3 bases: TGTGCCAGCAGCTTTTACAGGGTTAGTGGGCTCTACGAGCAGTACGTC.

The chain links TRBV4-1 to TRBJ2-3; the D gene is possibly TRBD2 (6 bases). Germline V gene lookup returns CDR1 MGHRA and CDR2 YSYEKL. V shed 5 bases and J shed 3 bases, with 21 bases lying between them. The CDR3 has 17 amino acids. CDR3 DNA: TGCGCCAGCAGCTCCCTAGGCGGCGGGGATTTTACAGATACGCAGTATTTT. It specifies CASSSLGGGDFTDTQYF.

This chain connects TRBV25-1 to TRBJ1-3; no definite D call. Trimming pared 2 bases from V and 2 bases from J, leaving 7 bases between. In germline, CDR1 is MGHDK, CDR2 SYGVNS. The CDR3 length is 14 residues. CDR3 DNA sequence: TGTGCCAGCAGTGAACGGAGGGCTGGAAACACCATATATTTT. This codes for CASSERRAGNTIYF. The variable domain in full, with the rest retrieved from reference TRBV25-1 and TRBJ1-3, is EADIYQTPRYLVIGTGKKITLECSQTMGHDKMYWYQQDPGMELHLIHYSYGVNSTEKGDLSSESTVSRIRTEHFPLTLESARPSHTSQYLCASSERRAGNTIYFGEGSWLTVV.

The J gene is TRBJ2-5, the V gene TRBV6-6; maybe TRBD1 (5 bases). There are 13 residues in the CDR3. Trimming removed 5 bases at V and 5 bases at J, with 12 bases between. Germline CDR1 and CDR2: MNHNY and SVGAGI (reference sequence). The CDR3 loop reads CASSDSNEETQYF. The CDR3 DNA reads as TGTGCCAGCAGTGACAGTAATGAGGAGACCCAGTACTTC.

This clonotype appeared many times. The chain links TRBV10-3 to TRBJ2-1; TRBD2 matches at 7 bases. CDR1 and CDR2 (germline): ENHRY, SYGVKD. V gave up 0 bases and J gave up 12 bases; unmatched junction bases: 2. The CDR3 totals 12 residues. The CDR3 here is CAISESAGRQFF. The CDR3 bases are TGTGCCATCAGTGAGTCAGCGGGAAGGCAGTTCTTC.

The CDR3 spells CASSLGQMEQPQHF. DNA for the CDR3: TGTGCCAGCAGCTTAGGGCAGATGGAGCAGCCCCAGCATTTT. The chain is built from TRBV7-6 and TRBJ1-5, with D hard to call. Germline CDR1 reads SGHVS; CDR2 reads FNYEAQ. The ends were cut back, 1 base at V and 7 bases at J, with 11 bases in the middle. The CDR3 length is 14 residues.